This is a list of T cell receptor beta chains from one sample in a study of shared clonotypes between healthy human individuals. Some clones are missing from TCRdb's copy, which holds only in-frame ones; the method was immunoSEQ multiplex PCR. The repertoire holds over a million clones, with about 96% as singletons. The specimen sequenced was naive CD4+ T cells sorted from blood. These receptors came from a man under 40 in good health. Each CDR3 is given with its conserved first and last residue. The D gene is left open where the match is weak.

CDR3aa,CDR3nt,v_gene,j_gene,d_gene
CASSLVLDGTSGRLPLSGANVLTF,TGTGCCAGCAGTTTGGTCCTCGACGGGACTAGCGGGAGACTCCCTCTCTCTGGGGCCAACGTCCTGACTTTC,TRBV28,TRBJ2-6,TRBD2
CATSRGEQGGSQPQHF,TGTGCCACCAGCAGAGGCGAACAGGGAGGGAGTCAGCCCCAGCATTTT,TRBV15,TRBJ1-5,-
CASSFTGLGYTF,TGTGCCAGCAGCTTTACAGGGTTGGGCTACACCTTC,TRBV28,TRBJ1-2,-
CASSLTGQGASYTF,TGTGCCAGCAGCTTAACGGGACAGGGGGCGAGCTACACCTTC,TRBV11-2,TRBJ1-2,TRBD1
CASSLASWREGTEAFF,TGCGCCAGCAGCTTGGCCTCTTGGAGAGAGGGTACTGAAGCTTTCTTT,TRBV5-1,TRBJ1-1,-
CASSSRAEKEKLFF,TGTGCCAGTAGTAGCAGGGCCGAGAAGGAAAAACTGTTTTTT,TRBV19,TRBJ1-4,-
CASSVESGTASSYNEQFF,TGTGCCAGCAGCGTAGAATCCGGGACGGCTAGCTCCTACAATGAGCAGTTCTTC,TRBV9,TRBJ2-1,-
CASSLADSYEQYF,TGTGCCAGCAGCCTTGCAGACTCTTACGAGCAGTACTTC,TRBV7-9,TRBJ2-7,-
CSVTLGETQYF,TGCAGCGTGACCCTCGGAGAGACCCAGTACTTC,TRBV29-1,TRBJ2-5,-
CASSLPQGLAGNTIYF,TGTGCCAGCAGTTTACCCCAGGGCCTTGCTGGAAACACCATATATTTT,TRBV28,TRBJ1-3,-
CAISESMDTYEQYF,TGTGCCATCAGTGAGTCCATGGATACCTACGAGCAGTACTTC,TRBV10-3,TRBJ2-7,-
CASKFPGLAGNNEQFF,TGCGCCAGCAAGTTTCCGGGACTAGCGGGAAACAATGAGCAGTTCTTC,TRBV5-1,TRBJ2-1,TRBD2
CASSSDRREAFF,TGTGCCAGCAGCTCCGACAGGCGTGAAGCTTTCTTT,TRBV11-2,TRBJ1-1,-
CASIFLTEAFF,TGTGCCAGCATCTTTCTGACTGAAGCTTTCTTT,TRBV28,TRBJ1-1,-
CASSHGRGEGSYTF,TGTGCCAGCAGCCACGGGAGGGGAGAGGGTAGCTACACCTTC,TRBV6-5,TRBJ1-2,-
CASSLLSVSYEQYF,TGTGCCAGCAGCTTACTATCTGTTTCCTACGAGCAGTACTTC,TRBV7-6,TRBJ2-7,-
CASTTDFQGPSYEQYF,TGCGCCAGCACCACAGACTTCCAGGGACCATCCTACGAGCAGTACTTC,TRBV5-1,TRBJ2-7,-
CASSSSGLRGNEQFF,TGTGCCAGCAGTTCATCGGGACTGCGGGGCAATGAGCAGTTCTTC,TRBV27,TRBJ2-1,-